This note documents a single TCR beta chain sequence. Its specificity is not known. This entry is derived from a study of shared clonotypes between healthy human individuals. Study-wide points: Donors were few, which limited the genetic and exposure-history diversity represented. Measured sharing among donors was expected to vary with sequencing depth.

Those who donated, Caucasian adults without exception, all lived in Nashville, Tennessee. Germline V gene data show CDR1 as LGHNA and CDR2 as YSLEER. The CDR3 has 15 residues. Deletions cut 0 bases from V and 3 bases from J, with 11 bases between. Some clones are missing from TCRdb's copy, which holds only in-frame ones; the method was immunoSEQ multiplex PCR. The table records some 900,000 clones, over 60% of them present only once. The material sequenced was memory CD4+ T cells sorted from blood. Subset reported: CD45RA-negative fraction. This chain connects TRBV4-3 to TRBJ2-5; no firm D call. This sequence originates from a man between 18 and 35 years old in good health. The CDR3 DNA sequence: TGCGCCAGCAGCCAAGATCTTGGTCAAAAAGAGACCCAGTACTTC. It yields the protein CASSQDLGQKETQYF.